This TCR beta chain was profiled in a study of Graves' ophthalmopathy and Graves' hyperthyroidism. General study findings and limits: Built on 13 signatures, a model told ophthalmopathy apart from stable hyperthyroidism with almost 90% sensitivity and approximately 80% specificity.

Hyperthyroidism was classified as stable if no ophthalmopathy occurred within 18 months of follow-up. This clonotype has a count of ten or more. Antigen specificity is unknown. The authors amplified TCR beta CDR3 regions from RNA transcripts. The first-round RT-PCR employed HTBI primers together with the Qiagen OneStep RT-PCR kit. A multiplex PCR was then performed as the second round. In TCRdb, the multiplex PCR reads were re-called with MiXCR into one record per CDR3 protein. The table has roughly 400,000 distinct CDR3 sequences, approximately 18% seen once. CDR3 length equals 13 residues. Germline values: CDR1 SQVTM, CDR2 ANQGSEA. J was trimmed by 5 bases and V by 5 bases; bases with no gene match: 7.

V usage is TRBV29-1 and J usage is TRBJ2-5, with TRBD2 matching 8 bases. The clonotype comes from an adult woman with stable Graves' hyperthyroidism. The sequenced material came from peripheral blood. CDR3 in amino acids: CSVRAGAAETQYF. CDR3 coding DNA: TGCAGCGTTAGAGCGGGAGCGGCGGAGACCCAGTACTTC. The full variable domain, rest sourced from reference TRBV29-1 and TRBJ2-5, is SAVISQKPSRDICQRGTSLTIQCQVDSQVTMMFWYRQQPGQSLTLIATANQGSEATYESGFVIDKFPISRPNLTFSTLTVSNMSPEDSSIYLCSVRAGAAETQYFGPGTRLLVL.